Shown below are 27 T cell receptor beta chains from a single sample sequenced in a study of persistence of HIV-infected CD4 T cells. This was the immunoSEQ version 4 assay in survey mode. The data were produced by immunoSEQ multiplex PCR, yet TCRdb's version contains in-frame clones alone and is incomplete. The sample records more than 30,000 clones, around four fifths being singletons. For these receptors, no antigen is known. The stimulus was an HIV-1 Gag 15-mer peptide pool, about 1 ug/peptide/mL. CD40L-negative CD69-negative CD45RO-high memory CD4+ T cells were sorted as populations depleted of antigen-responding cells. This specimen was CD4+ T cells sorted from PBMCs after roughly 18-hour stimulation, taken from a patient who received antiretroviral therapy. The receptors come from an adult woman with HIV who was CMV-seropositive.

This chain joins TRBV10-3 and TRBJ2-1, with 9 bases that match TRBD2. The trim removed 6 bases at V and 0 bases at J, leaving 9 bases unmatched. Germline CDR1 reads ENHRY; CDR2 reads SYGVKD. The CDR3 has 17 amino acids. The CDR3 nucleotides read TGTGCCATCAGGGGAATTAGCGGGGGTAGCTCCTACAATGAGCAGTTCTTC. It codes for CAIRGISGGSSYNEQFF.

The chain links TRBV7-3 to TRBJ2-5; TRBD2 matches at 8 bases. The CDR3 is 14 residues long. Per the germline V gene, CDR1 is SGHTA and CDR2 is FQGTGA. Trimming cost V 3 bases and J 5 bases; bases outside gene matches: 5. The CDR3: CASSFGGAWETQYF. In DNA, the CDR3 is TGTGCCAGCAGCTTCGGGGGGGCCTGGGAGACCCAGTACTTC.

This clone has a single count. This chain links TRBV10-3 with TRBJ2-3; no firm D call. The germline V and J ends were trimmed by 3 bases and 4 bases, with 2 bases remaining between them. This CDR3 spans 11 amino acids. Germline loops: CDR1 ENHRY, CDR2 SYGVKD. The CDR3 here is CAISEADTQYF. As DNA, the CDR3 is TGTGCCATCAGTGAAGCAGATACGCAGTATTTT.

V and J are TRBV6-1 and TRBJ2-5, with D possibly being TRBD2 (6 bases). The ends were cut back, 2 bases at V and 5 bases at J, with 21 bases in the middle. CDR1 and CDR2 (germline): MNHNS, SASEGT. This CDR3 is built from 17 residues. As DNA, the CDR3 is TGTGCCAGCAGTGAAAAGAAGAGGGACTTACGGGGGGAGACCCAGTACTTC. Amino acid sequence: CASSEKKRDLRGETQYF.

The chain employs TRBV5-6 and TRBJ1-6; 7 bases fit TRBD1. The CDR3 runs 14 residues. Looked up from germline, CDR1 is SGHDT and CDR2 is YYEEEE. J was trimmed by 8 bases and V by 5 bases; bases with no gene match: 7. The CDR3 protein is CASRIDRDDSPLHF. The CDR3 nucleotides read TGTGCCAGCAGAATTGACAGGGATGATTCACCCCTCCACTTT.

The CDR3 nucleotides are TGTGCCAGCAGCTTAGTCCCAGGATTGGGCTACGAGCAGTACTTC. Its translation: CASSLVPGLGYEQYF. V is TRBV7-8 and J is TRBJ2-7; D not certain. This CDR3 is built from 15 residues. Trimming shortened V by 1 base and J by 3 bases, and 13 bases separated the two germline ends. Germline V gene data show CDR1 as SGHVS and CDR2 as FQNEAQ.

The chain employs TRBV10-3 and TRBJ2-2; TRBD1 might be the D (5 bases). The CDR3 loop spans 14 amino acids. Germline V lookup: CDR1 ENHRY, CDR2 SYGVKD. V lost 6 bases and J lost 4, with 12 bases in between. CDR3 region: CAIRKDTATGELFF. CDR3 nucleotide sequence: TGTGCCATCAGGAAGGACACAGCCACCGGGGAGCTGTTTTTT.

The rearrangement uses TRBV24-1 and TRBJ1-2; D is unresolved. Germline CDR1 KGHDR, CDR2 SFDVKD. The V and J ends lost 2 bases and 8 bases respectively, with 11 bases between them. The length of the CDR3 is 13 residues. CDR3: CATSDSASLGYTF. DNA for the CDR3: TGTGCCACCAGTGATTCGGCAAGTTTGGGCTACACCTTC.

This rearrangement joins TRBV2 to TRBJ2-2; D not certain. The germline CDR1 and CDR2 sequences are SNHLY and FYNNEI. The CDR3 length is 12 residues. V was pared by 6 bases and J by 11 bases, with 13 bases between. The chain's CDR3 is CASRPGRAELFF. The CDR3, as DNA: TGTGCCAGCAGACCTGGACGGGCTGAGCTGTTTTTT.

This clone appeared a few times. The chain has TRBV2 and TRBJ2-7; D is undetermined. Germline CDR1 reads SNHLY; CDR2 reads FYNNEI. V was clipped by 6 bases and J by 3 bases, with 6 bases between them. The CDR3 contains 11 residues. Written as DNA, the CDR3 is TGTGCCAGCAGGACCTACTACGAGCAGTACTTC. Protein product: CASRTYYEQYF.

This sequence joins TRBV6-5 and TRBJ2-7; a possible D gene is TRBD2 (5 bases). Germline CDR1 and CDR2: MNHEY and SVGAGI. This CDR3 is 13 amino acids long. Trimming cost V 5 bases and J 6 bases, with 14 bases left between them. CDR3 sequence: CASSTYRRGEQYF. CDR3 in DNA: TGTGCCAGCAGTACATATCGCCGGGGCGAGCAGTACTTC.

J is TRBJ1-2 and V is TRBV6-1; D possibly corresponds to TRBD1 (5 bases). Germline loops: CDR1 MNHNS, CDR2 SASEGT. There are 15 residues in the CDR3. Trimming pared 3 bases from V and 4 bases from J, leaving 15 bases between. The CDR3 coding sequence is TGTGCCAGCAGTGACCCCCTCGCAGGGAGCTATGGCTACACCTTC. As protein: CASSDPLAGSYGYTF.

The sample holds a few counts of this clone. The rearrangement uses TRBV19 and TRBJ2-6; 7 nucleotides align to TRBD1. Trimming at V came to 0 bases and at J to 0 bases, leaving 8 bases not matched to a gene. CDR3 length: 19 residues. The germline gives CDR1 LNHDA, CDR2 SQIVND (reference sequence). CDR3 sequence: CASSIDLPRQGSGANVLTF. As DNA, the CDR3 is TGTGCCAGTAGTATAGACCTTCCGAGACAGGGCTCTGGGGCCAACGTCCTGACTTTC. Together with reference TRBV19 and TRBJ2-6, the CDR3 gives the full variable domain: DGGITQSPKYLFRKEGQNVTLSCEQNLNHDAMYWYRQDPGQGLRLIYYSQIVNDFQKGDIAEGYSVSREKKESFPLTVTSAQKNPTAFYLCASSIDLPRQGSGANVLTFGAGSRLTVL.

The chain combines TRBV27 with TRBJ1-2; D is ambiguous. The CDR3 length is 13 residues. Germline V gives CDR1 MNHEY, CDR2 SMNVEV (reference sequence). Trimming pared 5 bases from V and 4 bases from J, leaving 11 bases between. The CDR3 DNA reads TGTGCCAGCAGTCTCGGACCCGCCTATGGCTACACCTTC. Translating gives CASSLGPAYGYTF.

The rearrangement uses TRBV3-1 (or the pseudogene TRBV3-2) and TRBJ2-1; D is unclear. CDR1 LGHDT and CDR2 YNNKEL come from the germline V gene (reference sequence). V lost 1 base to trimming and J lost 10 bases, with 8 bases between them. The CDR3 length is 12 residues. This CDR3 is CASSQARAEQFF. CDR3 DNA: TGTGCCAGCAGCCAAGCGCGAGCAGAGCAGTTCTTC.

This clone is categorized as medium-sized. The chain is built from TRBV5-4 and TRBJ1-3; the match to TRBD1 covers 7 bases. Losses at the gene ends were 4 bases for V and 0 bases for J; bases not matched to a gene: 4. Germline CDR1 is SGHNT and CDR2 is YYREEE (reference sequence). The CDR3 loop spans 15 amino acids. The CDR3: CASSTDRASGNTIYF. CDR3 coding DNA: TGTGCCAGCAGCACTGACAGGGCCTCTGGAAACACCATATATTTT.

The CDR3 region has the DNA TGCGCCAGCAGCCAAGATAGAGGTGTGGGCTCGAGGGAGCAGTACTTC. This gives the protein CASSQDRGVGSREQYF. This chain joins TRBV4-3 and TRBJ2-7; no definite D call. Trimming took 0 bases from V and 7 from J, leaving 19 bases between them. CDR1 is LGHNA and CDR2 is YSLEER in the germline V gene. The CDR3 sequence is 16 residues long.

The rearrangement joins TRBV12-3 or TRBV12-4 to TRBJ2-6, with D hard to call. V lost 4 bases, J lost 3 bases, and 4 bases lay in between. The CDR3 runs 13 residues. The CDR3 DNA is TGTGCCAGCAGTTGGCTTGGGGCCAACGTCCTGACTTTC. It yields the protein CASSWLGANVLTF.

The rearrangement links TRBV19 to TRBJ1-1; D gene unclear. Germline loops: CDR1 LNHDA, CDR2 SQIVND (reference sequence). The V end was cut by 4 bases, the J end by 0 bases, with 9 bases between. The CDR3 is made up of 14 amino acids. In DNA form, the CDR3 reads TGTGCCAGTAGTAGAGCAGTAATGAACACTGAAGCTTTCTTT. Its translation is CASSRAVMNTEAFF.

This clone showed up just once. The chain couples TRBV5-4 to TRBJ1-5; TRBD1 matches at 7 bases. The germline CDR1 and CDR2 sequences are SGHNT and YYREEE (reference sequence). The CDR3 spans 13 residues. Trimming cost V 0 bases and J 11 bases; bases outside gene matches: 5. Here the CDR3 reads CASSLERGQSQHF. The CDR3 bases are TGTGCCAGCAGCTTGGAAAGGGGGCAGTCCCAGCATTTT.

A single count supports this clone. The chain joins TRBV5-5 to TRBJ1-1; the D gene is possibly TRBD1 (6 bases). V was shortened by 4 bases and J by 3 bases, with 13 bases between the two germline ends. Germline-derived CDR1 and CDR2 are SGHKS and YYEKEE (reference sequence). The CDR3 contains 14 residues. Here the CDR3 DNA reads TGTGCCAGCAGCGGAGGCCGACAGGACACTGAAGCTTTCTTT. Translated: CASSGGRQDTEAFF.

The V and J genes are TRBV24-1 and TRBJ2-5; TRBD2 matches at 9 bases. From germline, CDR1 is KGHDR and CDR2 SFDVKD. There are 16 residues in the CDR3. The J segment lost 3 bases and the V segment lost 4 bases, leaving 8 bases of the junction unmatched. CDR3 in DNA: TGTGCCACCAGTGACTCGGGACTAGCAAGGGAAGAGACCCAGTACTTC. Translating it yields CATSDSGLAREETQYF.

This chain connects TRBV7-9 to TRBJ1-1; TRBD1 aligns across 9 bases. J was trimmed by 5 bases and V by 2 bases; bases with no gene match: 6. Per the germline V gene, CDR1 is SEHNR and CDR2 is FQNEAQ (reference sequence). The CDR3 is 15 amino acids. The CDR3 reads CASSLQTGGGTEAFF. The CDR3 DNA reads as TGTGCCAGCAGCTTACAGACAGGGGGAGGGACTGAAGCTTTCTTT. The whole variable domain, filled in from reference TRBV7-9 and TRBJ1-1, reads DTGVSQNPRHKITKRGQNVTFRCDPISEHNRLYWYRQTLGQGPEFLTYFQNEAQLEKSRLLSDRFSAERPKGSFSTLEIQRTEQGDSAMYLCASSLQTGGGTEAFFGQGTRLTVV.

There are a few counts of this clone. The chain carries TRBV7-8 and TRBJ1-2; D gene unclear. The V and J ends lost 4 bases and 0 bases respectively, with 18 bases between them. The CDR3 runs 17 residues. From germline, CDR1 is SGHVS and CDR2 FQNEAQ. CDR3 sequence (DNA): TGTGCCAGCAGCTCCACCCCCCGGGCAAATCCTAACTATGGCTACACCTTC. It specifies CASSSTPRANPNYGYTF.

This chain uses TRBV5-1 with TRBJ2-7; D gene uncertain. The V and J ends lost 0 bases and 5 bases respectively, with 12 bases between them. CDR1 SGHRS and CDR2 YFSETQ come from the germline V gene. The CDR3 consists of 14 residues. CDR3 protein: CASSLGRHRDEQYF. The CDR3 DNA sequence: TGCGCCAGCAGCTTGGGTCGACATCGGGACGAGCAGTACTTC.

In the case of this clone: At one of its ends the junction is not consistent with the germline gene, which may arise from a read error. The chain combines TRBV6-4 with TRBJ2-2, with D possibly TRBD2 on 6 matching bases. The CDR3 consists of 14 residues. Germline CDR1 MRHNA, CDR2 SNTAGT. The CDR3 coding sequence is TGTGCCGGCAGTGTGAGGGGAGGTACCGGGGAGCTGTTTTTT. Protein product: CAGSVRGGTGELFF.

The chain is built from TRBV7-6 and TRBJ2-6; no clear D gene. The CDR3 has 16 residues. Germline V CDR1 and CDR2: SGHVS, FNYEAQ. Trimming removed 0 bases from V and 0 bases from J, with 6 bases in between. CDR3: CASSLAAGSGANVLTF. The DNA of the CDR3 is TGTGCCAGCAGCTTAGCTGCCGGCTCTGGGGCCAACGTCCTGACTTTC.